This record concerns one T cell receptor (beta chain) sequence. There is no known antigen for this receptor. One base away there is no much larger clone; base qualities are not given. The immunoSEQ platform was used to sequence TCR beta CDR3 regions at survey depth. The QIAamp DNA micro kit was used to extract genomic DNA from every cultured and uncultured CD8+ T cell population. As for how the authors treated the data: Samples with fewer than 5,000 productive reads were excluded, resulting in the removal of 5 of the 75 HIV peptide-stimulated cultures. Sequences were trimmed to CDR3 by a MANAFEST web app, and nonproductive sequences, CDR3s under 5 amino acids, and sequences not starting with C or ending with F/W were removed. For a clonotype to count as antigen-specific, the clonotype had to expand relative to the no-peptide control in at least 2 of 3 replicates at FDR 0.01, and only within one epitope family. In addition, a specific clonotype needed a frequency at least fivefold higher than in wells stimulated with peptides from other epitope families. Not all clones reach the TCRdb copy of this immuneACCESS table, which keeps in-frame sequences only. Checked studies attribute under half of the gap to unresolved V genes and leave the rest unexplained. D and trimming come from the DNA, and the V and J calls and clone size come from that table. In all, the sample holds around 4,200 clones, and 60% to 75% of those were seen once. The top ten hold roughly 47% of the sample.

These data are taken from a study of CD8 T cell repertoires and HIV-1 epitope variants (dated by TCRdb to the early 2020s). In terms of the full investigation: Twenty-five peptides representing autologous and known Gag and Nef epitope variants were each used to stimulate T cells in separate culture wells. Control conditions included a CMV, EBV and flu peptide pool, the Ebola AY9 epitope as negative control, and a no-peptide well. Tested epitopes included three Gag epitope families and Nef HW9 and YT9. Using the EasySep Human T Cell Enrichment Kit, T cells were enriched and then co-cultured with an equal number of autologous T cell-negative cells acting as antigen-presenting cells. Cultures ran for 9 to 11 days in IMDM with gentamicin, with half-media changes on days 3 and 7 adding IL-2, IL-7 and IL-15. An aliquot of 1M T cells was set aside as an uncultured baseline condition, separate from the 65 to 95 T cell cultures. Running each culture condition in triplicate, except for one peptide done in duplicate, gave a total of about 75 T cell cultures. What the authors observed across the whole study: About five clonotypes recognized the Nef KF9 family and one the HW9 family, with no responses to the TAALDMSHF plasma variant. The assay identified only TCR beta chains and indicated proliferation in response to antigen, without indicating T cell function or cytokine profile. Roughly ten antigen-specific TCR beta clonotypes were identified, and six of them appeared cross-reactive for autologous or known escape epitope variants.

The EasySep Human CD8+ T Cell Enrichment Kit was used on day 10 to isolate CD8+ T cells from every culture. The germline V gene provides CDR1 SGHRS and CDR2 YFSETQ. The CDR3 numbers 15 residues from cysteine through phenylalanine. The only DNA kept is the CDR3, 45 bases in frame from the first base. Deletion took 4 bases off V and 3 bases off J, with a span of 16 bases between the germline ends. Input material: cultured CD8+ T cells derived from PBMCs. The sequence was obtained from a male donor with HIV. Here the chain combines TRBV5-1 and TRBJ1-1, with TRBD1 tentatively as D gene (6 bases match). The CDR3 amino acid sequence is: CASSLTDSRDTEAFF. The bases are TGCGCCAGCAGCCTCACGGACAGTCGGGACACTGAAGCTTTCTTT.